This TCR beta chain was observed in a study of T and B cells in COVID-19 patients. BIOMED2 TRB-A/B primer pools were used in multiplex TRB PCR. A single record per CDR3 protein comes from TCRdb applying MiXCR to the multiplex PCR reads. The repertoire holds 20,000 to 25,000 distinct CDR3 sequences, with approximately 30% as singletons. Blood genomic DNA input for TRB amplification was roughly 250-500 ng. Points on this clonotype: Antigen: not known.

Whole-study results and caveats: Sorted SARS-CoV-2-responsive or tetramer+ T cells and CD4+, regulatory and CD8+ subsets were not yet sequenced. Active COVID-19 showed highly clonal TRB repertoires; recovery showed diversity and richness above healthy donors. In COVID-19 patients, T cell receptor beta variable and joining gene use was reportedly strongly skewed.

The ends lost 2 bases at V and 1 base at J; junction bases unmatched: 8. Germline V CDR1 and CDR2: SGHTA, FQGTGA. The CDR3 totals 17 residues. This TCR derives from a human donor who had recovered from COVID-19. Sequencing was carried out using blood. The V call is TRBV7-3, the J call TRBJ2-3, with 8 nucleotides matching TRBD2. CDR3 region: CASSLLMRGAGTDTQYF. The CDR3 DNA reads as TGTGCCAGCAGCTTATTGATGCGGGGGGCGGGCACAGATACGCAGTATTTT.